This TCR beta chain emerged from a study of T cell repertoires in cytomegalovirus infection. Whole-study context: Through public TCR beta signatures, both CMV infection and matching HLA type were indicated.

V was pared by 7 bases and J by 0 bases, with 22 bases between. This CDR3 region has 18 residues. Germline values: CDR1 SGHTA, CDR2 FQGTGA. One entry per CDR3 protein, called by TCRdb with MiXCR from the reads. This repertoire shows approximately 170,000 distinct CDR3 sequences, 17% found once; its top ten account for about 17%. Specimen: CD8+ T cells from PBMCs. The source is a human donor in good health (CMV status not recorded). Some clones in this sample may be carry-over from other donors' samples. The rearrangement links TRBV7-3 to TRBJ2-1; D is perhaps TRBD1 (6 bases). The CDR3 nucleotides are TGTGCCAGCACCAAAACGGCCGGACAGTTCGACTCCTACAATGAGCAGTTCTTC. The encoded protein is CASTKTAGQFDSYNEQFF.